This record covers a single T cell receptor (beta chain). The record originates from a study of blood T cell repertoires in COVID-19. Looking at the study overall: Specimens from acute and convalescent COVID-19 originated in the United States, Italy and Spain.

V was clipped by 8 bases and J by 3 bases, with 20 bases between them. Germline CDR1 is MDHEN and CDR2 is SYDVKM. The CDR3 covers 15 residues. As processed by the authors: For nucleated cells, counts were estimated from reference gene primer amplification. TCRdb's table, derived via immunoSEQ multiplex PCR, lists solely in-frame clones and lacks some. V and J calls and clone size are those listed in that table; D and trimming were worked out from the DNA. The sample yields 300,000 to 350,000 clones, approximately 88% seen once. Those enrolled in Seattle joined during active infection and were followed longitudinally afterward.

The sequenced sample was peripheral blood. The receptor comes from a young man with COVID-19, enrolled during active disease. The gene calls are TRBV28 and TRBJ2-7, with a tentative D call TRBD2 (6 bases). This chain's CDR3 is CASASTSGRYYEQYF. The CDR3 DNA reads as TGTGCCAGCGCCTCCACGTCGGGGAGGTACTACGAGCAGTACTTC.